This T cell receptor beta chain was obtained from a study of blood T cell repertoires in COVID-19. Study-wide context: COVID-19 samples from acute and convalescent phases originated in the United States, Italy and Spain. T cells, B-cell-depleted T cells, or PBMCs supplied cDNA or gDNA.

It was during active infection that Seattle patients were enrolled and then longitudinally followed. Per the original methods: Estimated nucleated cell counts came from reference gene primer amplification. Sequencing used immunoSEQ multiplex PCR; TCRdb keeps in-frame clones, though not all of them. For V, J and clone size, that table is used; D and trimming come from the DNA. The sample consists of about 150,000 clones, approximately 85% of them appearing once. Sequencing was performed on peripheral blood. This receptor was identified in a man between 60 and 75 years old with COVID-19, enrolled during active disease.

The CDR3 nucleotides are TGCGCCAGCAGCCAAGATTTTAGGCAGGGCGACCAGCCCCAGCATTTT. Translated: CASSQDFRQGDQPQHF. The chain employs TRBV4-3 and TRBJ1-5, with D maybe TRBD1 (5 bases). V was trimmed by 0 bases and J by 7 bases, leaving 16 bases between them. This CDR3 has 16 amino acids. Germline V gene lookup returns CDR1 LGHNA and CDR2 YSLEER.